Presented here are 26 T cell receptor beta chains from one specimen sequenced in a study of OX40 agonist ivuxolimab in advanced cancers. Generated by immunoSEQ multiplex PCR, the TCRdb table keeps only in-frame clones and is missing some. Of about 47,000 clones detected, under 90% appear once; the ten largest clones hold approximately 6.1%. This specimen consisted of CD4+ or CD8+ T cells sorted from blood, obtained in a trial of the OX40 agonist ivuxolimab. These receptors all stem from an adult with an advanced solid tumor such as melanoma, head and neck, liver or kidney cancer.

The chain has TRBV11-3 and TRBJ2-6, with D possibly TRBD1 on 7 matching bases. V lost 5 bases, J lost 2 bases, and 16 bases lay in between. This CDR3 has 17 residues. Germline CDR1 is SGHNT and CDR2 is YENEEA. The CDR3 DNA reads as TGTGCCAGCAGCCCCCGCGGAGGGGGCGCTGGGGCCAACGTCCTGACTTTC. Translation: CASSPRGGGAGANVLTF.

CDR3 bases: TGTGCCACCAGCAGAGATCTAGGGACAGGTGATGGCTACACCTTC. Translation gives CATSRDLGTGDGYTF. The V and J genes are TRBV15 and TRBJ1-2, with 8 positions matching TRBD1. With 0 bases clipped from V and 6 bases from J, the junction kept 6 bases outside the gene matches. Germline values: CDR1 LNHNV, CDR2 YYDKDF (reference sequence). The CDR3 covers 15 residues.

CDR3 loop: CASSLWGVGQPQHF. CDR3 bases: TGTGCCAGCAGTTTGTGGGGCGTGGGACAGCCCCAGCATTTT. V is TRBV27 and J is TRBJ1-5; possibly TRBD1 for D (5 bases). Germline V lookup: CDR1 MNHEY, CDR2 SMNVEV (reference sequence). The CDR3 consists of 14 residues. V was cut by 3 bases and J by 7 bases, with 13 bases left in between.

This clone came up a few times. The chain uses TRBV4-2 and TRBJ2-1; D gene unclear. The CDR3 runs to 13 residues. The germline V gene has CDR1 LGHNA and CDR2 YNFKEQ. V lost 7 bases and J lost 5, with 12 bases in between. CDR3 loop: CASTLLGNNEQFF. For the CDR3, the DNA is TGTGCCAGCACCCTCCTAGGGAACAATGAGCAGTTCTTC.

CDR3 bases: TGTGCCAGCAGCTCAACCGCTCGGTCCCACTACTACGAGCAGTACGTC. Its protein product is CASSSTARSHYYEQYV. V gene TRBV28 combines with J gene TRBJ2-7, with no clear D. The CDR3 is 16 amino acids. Germline CDR1 reads MDHEN; CDR2 reads SYDVKM. Trimming took 6 bases from V and 3 from J, leaving 21 bases between them.

V is TRBV27 and J is TRBJ1-2, with D uncertain. Germline lookup yields CDR1 MNHEY and CDR2 SMNVEV (reference sequence). This CDR3 is 14 amino acids long. V was clipped by 0 bases and J by 6 bases, with 11 bases between them. The CDR3 loop reads CASSLSGTSHGYTF. CDR3 bases: TGTGCCAGCAGTTTATCCGGCACTTCCCATGGCTACACCTTC.

V gene TRBV10-2 combines with J gene TRBJ2-5, with D possibly being TRBD1 or TRBD2 (5 bases each). The CDR3 is made up of 12 amino acids. Trimming removed 8 bases at V and 4 bases at J, with 11 bases between. Germline assignment: CDR1 WSHSY and CDR2 SAAADI. DNA for the CDR3: TGCGCCAGCCGGGACCCACCAGAGACCCAGTACTTC. Translated, it gives CASRDPPETQYF.

The chain uses TRBV29-1 and TRBJ1-3; 7 nucleotides agree with TRBD1. Trimming removed 0 bases from V and 3 bases from J; junction bases left unmatched: 8. Germline V gene sequence: CDR1 SQVTM, CDR2 ANQGSEA. This CDR3 region has 16 residues. CDR3 sequence (DNA): TGCAGCGTTGAAGATGTTGGGACAGCTCTTGGAAACACCATATATTTT. It yields the protein CSVEDVGTALGNTIYF.

V gene TRBV25-1 combines with J gene TRBJ1-5; D is unclear. V dropped 2 bases and J dropped 2 bases, with 13 bases sitting between them. The CDR3 is 16 amino acids. The germline gives CDR1 MGHDK, CDR2 SYGVNS. The chain's CDR3 is CASSEIGIGGNQPQHF. The CDR3, as DNA: TGTGCCAGCAGTGAAATCGGAATAGGAGGCAATCAGCCCCAGCATTTT.

The V gene is TRBV6-5, the J gene TRBJ2-3, with 8 bases lining up with TRBD2. The CDR3 has 15 residues. The ends lost 2 bases at V and 6 bases at J; junction bases unmatched: 7. Germline V CDR1 and CDR2: MNHEY, SVGAGI. CDR3 DNA: TGTGCCAGCAGTTACGGCGCGGGGGGATCGGATACGCAGTATTTT. Translated, it gives CASSYGAGGSDTQYF.

The chain couples TRBV6-1 to TRBJ2-2; D gene unclear. The V gene's germline CDR1 is MNHNS and CDR2 SASEGT. The CDR3 is made up of 11 amino acids. V gave up 5 bases and J gave up 8 bases, with 6 bases separating them. CDR3: CASSYPGELFF. As DNA, the CDR3 is TGTGCCAGCAGTTACCCTGGGGAGCTGTTTTTT.

V usage is TRBV4-3 and J usage is TRBJ2-2; D is uncertain. V was clipped by 3 bases and J by 4 bases, with 9 bases between them. This CDR3 region has 14 residues. Germline CDR1 LGHNA, CDR2 YSLEER. CDR3 amino acids: CASSQGWSTGELFF. The CDR3 DNA sequence: TGCGCCAGCAGCCAGGGCTGGAGCACCGGGGAGCTGTTTTTT.

The chain recombines TRBV7-9 with TRBJ2-7; D may be TRBD1 or TRBD2 (5 bases each). Per the germline V gene, CDR1 is SEHNR and CDR2 is FQNEAQ (reference sequence). The CDR3 extends over 17 amino acids. Trimming cost V 1 base and J 3 bases, with 19 bases left between them. CDR3 nucleotides: TGTGCCAGCAGCTTAGACCGCGAGGGTAAAGGGGACTACGAGCAGTACGTC. Translating it yields CASSLDREGKGDYEQYV.

This clone was seen a single time. The V and J genes are TRBV10-3 and TRBJ2-7, with 14 positions matching TRBD2. Germline-derived CDR1 and CDR2 are ENHRY and SYGVKD. V was clipped by 6 bases and J by 7 bases; unmatched bases: 11. CDR3 size: 16 residues. The CDR3 region is CAISSGLAGVGVEQYF. The CDR3 bases are TGTGCCATCAGCTCGGGACTAGCGGGAGTAGGTGTTGAGCAGTACTTC.

The J gene is TRBJ1-3, the V gene TRBV27, with D hard to call. The V gene's germline CDR1 is MNHEY and CDR2 SMNVEV (reference sequence). The CDR3 sequence is 15 residues long. Trimming cost V 4 bases and J 2 bases, with 12 bases left between them. The DNA of the CDR3 is TGTGCCAGCAGTTCTTCAGCGTTTACTGGAAACACCATATATTTT. Amino acids: CASSSSAFTGNTIYF.

V gene TRBV7-6 combines with J gene TRBJ2-7; D may be TRBD1 or TRBD2 (6 bases each). CDR1 is SGHVS and CDR2 is FNYEAQ in the germline V gene. V was cut by 1 base and J by 2 bases, with 18 bases left in between. This CDR3 contains 17 residues. The CDR3 loop reads CASSLVARGDGTYEQYF. CDR3 bases: TGTGCCAGCAGCTTAGTAGCAAGGGGGGATGGTACCTACGAGCAGTACTTC.

The rearrangement links TRBV27 to TRBJ2-3; no definite D call. Trimming took off 6 bases at V and 7 bases at J, with 11 bases between the two ends. CDR3 length: 12 residues. The germline V gene encodes CDR1 MNHEY and CDR2 SMNVEV (reference sequence). The CDR3 spells CASSQPDHTQYF. Here the CDR3 DNA reads TGTGCCAGCAGCCAGCCGGACCATACGCAGTATTTT.

The rearrangement uses TRBV6-1 and TRBJ2-5; D remains ambiguous. From germline, CDR1 is MNHNS and CDR2 SASEGT. The CDR3 is 14 amino acids. V was clipped by 1 base and J by 2 bases, with 8 bases between them. CDR3 amino acids: CASSEGLSQETQYF. CDR3 DNA sequence: TGTGCCAGCAGTGAAGGACTCAGTCAAGAGACCCAGTACTTC.

The rearrangement uses TRBV27 and TRBJ2-2, with D perhaps matching TRBD1 (5 bases). The CDR3 is made up of 13 amino acids. The V gene's germline CDR1 is MNHEY and CDR2 SMNVEV (reference sequence). The V end lost 2 bases, the J end lost 6 bases, and 7 bases lay between the germline ends. The CDR3 sequence: CASSLIGAGELFF. CDR3 nucleotide sequence: TGTGCCAGCAGTTTAATAGGGGCCGGGGAGCTGTTTTTT.

The count of this clone is one. This chain connects TRBV30 to TRBJ2-1, with a weak D call TRBD1 (6 bases). The V end lost 1 base, the J end lost 3 bases, and 7 bases lay between the germline ends. CDR1 is GTSNPN, CDR2 SVGIG, per germline (reference sequence). This CDR3 is built from 13 residues. This CDR3 is CAWSGGLYNEQFF. The CDR3 DNA follows: TGTGCCTGGAGTGGGGGGCTCTACAATGAGCAGTTCTTC.

The chain uses TRBV5-4 and TRBJ2-2, with 8 positions matching TRBD2. CDR3 length: 13 amino acids. V dropped 4 bases and J dropped 6; count of bases not matched to a gene: 2. The germline CDR1 and CDR2 sequences are SGHNT and YYREEE (reference sequence). DNA for the CDR3: TGTGCCAGCAGCCCGGGGGGGGCCGGGGAGCTGTTTTTT. It encodes CASSPGGAGELFF.

The V and J genes are TRBV2 and TRBJ1-5; tentatively, D is TRBD1 (5 bases). Germline loops: CDR1 SNHLY, CDR2 FYNNEI. This CDR3 spans 17 amino acids. Trimming pared 0 bases from V and 4 bases from J, leaving 16 bases between. The DNA of the CDR3 is TGTGCCAGCAGTGAAGCGTTAGCAGGGACTGGGAATCAGCCCCAGCATTTT. It specifies CASSEALAGTGNQPQHF.

This chain uses TRBV7-2 with TRBJ2-1; the match to TRBD2 covers 10 bases. The germline gives CDR1 SGHTA, CDR2 FQGNSA. The junction had 5 bases not matched to a gene; V was cut back by 6 bases and J by 6 bases. The CDR3 length is 14 residues. The CDR3 region is CASRHSGGFNEQFF. The CDR3 DNA follows: TGTGCCAGCAGACATAGCGGGGGGTTCAATGAGCAGTTCTTC.

This clone was counted once. The V and J genes are TRBV19 and TRBJ2-2, with TRBD1 matching 7 bases. Germline trimming cut 8 bases from V and 7 bases from J; bases unmatched to any gene: 10. Germline CDR1 and CDR2: LNHDA and SQIVND (reference sequence). The length of the CDR3 is 14 residues. This chain's CDR3 is CASGRQGTDGELFF. As DNA, the CDR3 is TGTGCCAGTGGGCGACAGGGAACGGACGGGGAGCTGTTTTTT.

Only one count was recorded for this clone. Written as DNA, the CDR3 is TGTGCCAGCAGCTGGGACACAGCCACCGGGGAGCTGTTTTTT. Translation: CASSWDTATGELFF. The V call is TRBV7-9, the J call TRBJ2-2, with a possible D match to TRBD1 (6 bases). CDR3 length: 14 residues. Trimming removed 4 bases from V and 4 bases from J, with 10 bases in between. From germline, CDR1 is SEHNR and CDR2 FQNEAQ (reference sequence).

The chain has TRBV4-3 and TRBJ2-7; maybe TRBD2 (5 bases). CDR1 and CDR2 from the germline V gene are LGHNA and YSLEER. Trimming removed 0 bases at V and 4 bases at J, with 25 bases between. This CDR3 has 19 residues. The CDR3 DNA follows: TGCGCCAGCAGCCAAGAGCCCCCAGCGGCGTCCCCGAATTTATACGAGCAGTACTTC. Its translation is CASSQEPPAASPNLYEQYF.